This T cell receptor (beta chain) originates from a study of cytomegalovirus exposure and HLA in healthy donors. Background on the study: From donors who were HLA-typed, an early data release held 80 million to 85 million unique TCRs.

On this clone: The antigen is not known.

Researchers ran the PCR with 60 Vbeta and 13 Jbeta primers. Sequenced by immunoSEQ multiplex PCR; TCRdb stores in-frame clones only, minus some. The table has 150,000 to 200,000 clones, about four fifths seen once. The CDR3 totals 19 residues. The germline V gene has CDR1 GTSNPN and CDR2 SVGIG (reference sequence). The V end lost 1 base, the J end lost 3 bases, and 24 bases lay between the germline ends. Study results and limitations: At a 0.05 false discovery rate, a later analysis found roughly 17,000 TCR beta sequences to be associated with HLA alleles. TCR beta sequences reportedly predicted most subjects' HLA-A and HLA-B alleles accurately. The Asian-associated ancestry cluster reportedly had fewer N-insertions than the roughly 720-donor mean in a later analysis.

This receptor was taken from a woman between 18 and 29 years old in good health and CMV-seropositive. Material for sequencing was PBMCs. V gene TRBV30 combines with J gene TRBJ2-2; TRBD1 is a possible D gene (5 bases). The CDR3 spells CAWSGRGAGLGPYTGELFF. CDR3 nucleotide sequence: TGTGCCTGGAGTGGAAGGGGTGCAGGCCTCGGGCCCTACACCGGGGAGCTGTTTTTT. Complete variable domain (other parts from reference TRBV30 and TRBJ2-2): SQTIHQWPATLVQPVGSPLSLECTVEGTSNPNLYWYRQAAGRGLQLLFYSVGIGQISSEVPQNLSASRPQDRQFILSSKKLLLSDSGFYLCAWSGRGAGLGPYTGELFFGEGSRLTVL.